This TCR beta chain was recorded in a study of cytomegalovirus exposure and HLA in healthy donors. On the study more broadly: A later analysis reported the same platform for the 90 to 150 validation repertoires and the roughly 630 first-cohort repertoires. Overall study findings and caveats: Altogether, 160 or so TCR beta chains were recorded as cytomegalovirus-associated. It was found in a later analysis that first-cohort TCR clusters tended to co-occur in the roughly 120 validation repertoires.

Produced via immunoSEQ multiplex PCR; TCRdb's table is partial and in-frame only. The table shows some 140,000 clones, with approximately 85% occurring only once. The donors were part of the roughly 130-subject validation cohort, which stood apart from the roughly 670-subject first cohort. As to this clone: What it binds is unknown.

CDR3 length: 16 residues. Germline-derived CDR1 and CDR2 are LNHDA and SQIVND (reference sequence). Trimming pared 6 bases from V and 2 bases from J, leaving 16 bases between. V gene TRBV19 combines with J gene TRBJ2-2; possible D gene TRBD1, 7 bases. The sequenced sample consisted of PBMCs. This TCR was sampled from a young woman in good health and CMV-seronegative. The CDR3 here is CASRGGGTENTGELFF. DNA for the CDR3: TGTGCCAGTAGAGGAGGCGGGACAGAAAACACCGGGGAGCTGTTTTTT.